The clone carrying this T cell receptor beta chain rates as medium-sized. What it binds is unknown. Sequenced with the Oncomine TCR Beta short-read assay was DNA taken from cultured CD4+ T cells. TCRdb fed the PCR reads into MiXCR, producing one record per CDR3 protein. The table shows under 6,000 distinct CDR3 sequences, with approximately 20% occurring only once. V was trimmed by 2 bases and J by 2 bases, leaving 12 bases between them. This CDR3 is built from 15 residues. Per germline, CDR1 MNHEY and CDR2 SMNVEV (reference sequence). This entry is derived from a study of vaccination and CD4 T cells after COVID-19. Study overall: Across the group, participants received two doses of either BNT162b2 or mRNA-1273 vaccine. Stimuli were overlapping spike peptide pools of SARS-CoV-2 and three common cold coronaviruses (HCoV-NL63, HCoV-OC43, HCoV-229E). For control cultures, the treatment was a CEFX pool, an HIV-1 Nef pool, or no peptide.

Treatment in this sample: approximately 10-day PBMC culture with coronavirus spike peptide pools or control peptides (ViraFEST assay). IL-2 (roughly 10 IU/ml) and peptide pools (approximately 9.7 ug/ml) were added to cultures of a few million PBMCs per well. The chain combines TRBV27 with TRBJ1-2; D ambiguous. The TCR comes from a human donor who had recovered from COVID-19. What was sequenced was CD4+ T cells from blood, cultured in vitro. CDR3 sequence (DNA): TGTGCCAGCAGTTTAAAGGGCGGAGGGAACTATGGCTACACCTTC. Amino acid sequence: CASSLKGGGNYGYTF.